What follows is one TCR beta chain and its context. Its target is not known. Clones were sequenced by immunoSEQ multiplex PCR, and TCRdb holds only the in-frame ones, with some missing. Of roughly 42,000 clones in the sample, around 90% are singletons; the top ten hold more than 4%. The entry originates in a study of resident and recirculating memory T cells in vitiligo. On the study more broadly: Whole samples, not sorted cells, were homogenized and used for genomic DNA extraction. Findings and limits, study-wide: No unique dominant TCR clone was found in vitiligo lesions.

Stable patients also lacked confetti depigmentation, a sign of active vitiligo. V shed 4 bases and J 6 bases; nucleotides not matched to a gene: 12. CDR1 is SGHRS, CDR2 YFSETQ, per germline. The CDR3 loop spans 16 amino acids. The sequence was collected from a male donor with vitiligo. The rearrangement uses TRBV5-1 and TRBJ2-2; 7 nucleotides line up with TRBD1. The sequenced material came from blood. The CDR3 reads CASSRMTGTEAGELFF. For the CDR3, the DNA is TGCGCCAGCAGCCGCATGACCGGGACAGAGGCCGGGGAGCTGTTTTTT.